This T cell receptor beta chain stems from a study of cytomegalovirus exposure and HLA in healthy donors. Findings and caveats of the study: A later analysis linked a missense DCLRE1C variant to TCR beta V- and J-gene trimming.

Healthy people donating bone marrow made up the donors. Primers included in the PCR were 60 Vbeta and 13 Jbeta primers. Method: immunoSEQ multiplex PCR; TCRdb's copy keeps in-frame clones and lacks some. The table lists 110,000 or so clones, over 65% of them singletons. With respect to this clone: What it binds is not known.

Germline CDR1 is SEHNR and CDR2 is FQNEAQ (reference sequence). J gave up 7 bases and V 1 base, and 7 bases lay outside the gene matches. This CDR3 contains 16 residues. Sequencing was done on a sample of PBMCs. This TCR was sampled from a young woman in good health and CMV-seronegative. The chain couples TRBV7-9 to TRBJ1-2, with TRBD1 identical over 12 bases. The CDR3 region is CASSLDGTGGASGYTF. CDR3 nucleotide sequence: TGTGCCAGCAGCTTAGACGGGACAGGGGGCGCGAGTGGCTACACCTTC.